This entry features one T cell receptor beta chain sequence. The J segment lost 8 bases and the V segment lost 5 bases, leaving 14 bases of the junction unmatched. The germline CDR1 and CDR2 sequences are SGHDN and FVKESK. The CDR3 sequence is 16 residues long. Original processing notes: Amplifying reference gene primers gave estimates of nucleated cell counts. Libraries were prepared by immunoSEQ multiplex PCR; TCRdb keeps only in-frame clonotypes and omits some of them. The DNA gave D and trimming, while V, J and clone size come from that table. This table has more than 110,000 clones, around 89% appearing once. These data are taken from a study of blood T cell repertoires in COVID-19. Whole-study context: COVID-19 samples from acute and convalescent phases originated in the United States, Italy and Spain. Sample material is recorded as cDNA or gDNA derived from T cells, B-cell-depleted T cells, or PBMCs.

This receptor was taken from a man in his 60s with active or convalescent COVID-19. The rearrangement joins TRBV14 to TRBJ1-4, with TRBD1 identical over 7 bases. Sequences were obtained from peripheral blood. CDR3 nucleotide sequence: TGTGCCAGCAGCTCCCGGACCGGGACAGATTCCGAAAAACTGTTTTTT. This gives the protein CASSSRTGTDSEKLFF. Complete variable domain (other parts from reference TRBV14 and TRBJ1-4): EAGVTQFPSHSVIEKGQTVTLRCDPISGHDNLYWYRRVMGKEIKFLLHFVKESKQDESGMPNNRFLAERTGGTYSTLKVQPAELEDSGVYFCASSSRTGTDSEKLFFGSGTQLSVL.